These 4 T cell receptor beta chains share one sample of origin, sequenced in a study of TIL therapy for anti-PD-1-resistant metastatic lung cancer. Sample time point: pre-treatment sample, taken before nivolumab and TIL therapy. This was the immunoSEQ v3 assay. Clones were sequenced by immunoSEQ multiplex PCR, and TCRdb holds only the in-frame ones, with some missing. The table includes approximately 10,000 clones, more than 75% detected once. The input for sequencing was blood, taken at baseline. All receptors come from a person aged 30 to 80 with non-small cell lung cancer.

This chain uses TRBV5-4 with TRBJ1-3; weak D call: TRBD1 (5 bases). Germline-derived CDR1 and CDR2 are SGHNT and YYREEE (reference sequence). V was trimmed by 2 bases and J by 2 bases, leaving 8 bases between them. The CDR3 runs to 14 residues. DNA of the CDR3: TGTGCCAGCAGCTTAAAAGGGGCTGGAAACACCATATATTTT. It translates to CASSLKGAGNTIYF.

The chain carries TRBV9 and TRBJ1-2, with TRBD1 as a possible D gene (5 bases). Deletions cut 4 bases from V and 7 bases from J, with 17 bases between. The germline V gene encodes CDR1 SGDLS and CDR2 YYNGEE. The CDR3 has 14 amino acids. The CDR3 reads CASSIGDRVSGYTF. Written as DNA, the CDR3 is TGTGCCAGCAGCATCGGGGACCGAGTGAGTGGCTACACCTTC.

This clone appeared a few times. The genes are TRBV6-6 and TRBJ1-5, with a tentative D call TRBD1 (5 bases). Germline assignment: CDR1 MNHNY and CDR2 SVGAGI (reference sequence). V gave up 2 bases and J gave up 3 bases, with 11 bases separating them. The CDR3 consists of 15 residues. The CDR3 spells CASSYEGRYNQPQHF. In DNA form, the CDR3 reads TGTGCCAGCAGTTACGAGGGGCGGTACAATCAGCCCCAGCATTTT.

The chain links TRBV5-5 to TRBJ2-1; TRBD2 matches at 9 bases. Per germline, CDR1 SGHKS and CDR2 YYEKEE (reference sequence). There are 15 residues in the CDR3. V lost 5 bases, J lost 2 bases, and 5 bases stayed unmatched. The CDR3 reads CASSIGLATYNEQFF. CDR3 in DNA: TGTGCCAGCAGTATCGGACTAGCGACCTACAATGAGCAGTTCTTC. The full variable domain, with the rest looked up from reference TRBV5-5 and TRBJ2-1, is DAGVTQSPTHLIKTRGQQVTLRCSPISGHKSVSWYQQVLGQGPQFIFQYYEKEERGRGNFPDRFSARQFPNYSSELNVNALLLGDSALYLCASSIGLATYNEQFFGPGTRLTVL.